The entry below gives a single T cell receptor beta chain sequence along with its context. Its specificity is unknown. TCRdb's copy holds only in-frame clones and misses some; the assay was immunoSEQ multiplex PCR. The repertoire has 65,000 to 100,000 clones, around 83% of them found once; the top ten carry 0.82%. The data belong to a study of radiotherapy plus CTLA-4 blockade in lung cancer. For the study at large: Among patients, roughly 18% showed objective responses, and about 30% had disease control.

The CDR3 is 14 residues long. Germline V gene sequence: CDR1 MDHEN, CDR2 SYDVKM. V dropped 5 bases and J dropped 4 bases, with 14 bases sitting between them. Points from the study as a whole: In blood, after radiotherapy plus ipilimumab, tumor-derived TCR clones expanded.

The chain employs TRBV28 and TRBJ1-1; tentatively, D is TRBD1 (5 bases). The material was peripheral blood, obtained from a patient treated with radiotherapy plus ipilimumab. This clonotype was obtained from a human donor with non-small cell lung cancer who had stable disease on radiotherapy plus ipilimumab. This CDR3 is CASSDPGGGTEAFF. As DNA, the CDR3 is TGTGCCAGCAGTGACCCCGGGGGGGGCACTGAAGCTTTCTTT.